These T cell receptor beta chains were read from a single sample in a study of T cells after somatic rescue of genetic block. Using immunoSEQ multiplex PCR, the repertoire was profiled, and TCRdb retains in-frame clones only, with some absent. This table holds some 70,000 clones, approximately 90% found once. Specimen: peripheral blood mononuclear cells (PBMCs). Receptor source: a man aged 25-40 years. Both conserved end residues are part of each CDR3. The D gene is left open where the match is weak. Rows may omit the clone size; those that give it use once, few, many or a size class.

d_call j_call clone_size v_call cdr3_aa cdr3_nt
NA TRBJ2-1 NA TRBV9 CASSASDLGSSYNEQFF TGTGCCAGCAGCGCCTCCGACTTAGGGAGTTCCTACAATGAGCAGTTCTTC
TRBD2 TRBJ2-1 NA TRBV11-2 CASSPSTSGSYNEQFF TGTGCCAGCAGTCCTTCAACTAGCGGCTCCTACAATGAGCAGTTCTTC
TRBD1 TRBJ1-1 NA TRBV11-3 CASSSRTGRAFF TGTGCCAGCAGCTCAAGGACAGGGAGAGCTTTCTTT
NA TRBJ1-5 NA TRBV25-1 CASSERFSGLGNQPQHF TGTGCCAGCAGTGAAAGGTTTTCGGGACTCGGCAATCAGCCCCAGCATTTT
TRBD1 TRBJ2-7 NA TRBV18 CASSPPQGADEQYF TGTGCCAGCTCACCACCGCAGGGGGCGGACGAGCAGTACTTC
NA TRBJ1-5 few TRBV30 CAWSVGQTSNQPQHF TGTGCCTGGAGTGTAGGGCAGACTAGCAATCAGCCCCAGCATTTT
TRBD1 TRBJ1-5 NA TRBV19 CASSTAGTGALIGNQPQHF TGTGCCAGTAGTACCGCCGGGACAGGAGCCCTCATTGGCAATCAGCCCCAGCATTTT
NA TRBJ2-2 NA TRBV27 CAILQRSGELFF TGTGCCATTCTCCAACGGTCAGGGGAGCTGTTTTTT
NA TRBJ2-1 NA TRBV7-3 CASSAQQGNEQFF TGTGCCAGCAGCGCCCAGCAGGGTAATGAGCAGTTCTTC
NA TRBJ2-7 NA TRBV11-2 CASSLVDYEQYF TGTGCCAGCAGCTTGGTGGATTACGAGCAGTACTTC
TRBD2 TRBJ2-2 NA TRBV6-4 CASSDSMRESLGELFF TGTGCCAGCAGTGACTCTATGCGGGAGAGTTTGGGGGAGCTGTTTTTT
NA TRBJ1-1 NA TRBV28 CASSALVGHTEAFF TGTGCCAGCAGTGCACTGGTGGGGCACACTGAAGCTTTCTTT
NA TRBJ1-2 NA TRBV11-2 CASSSLQGRREGYTF TGTGCCAGCAGCTCCCTCCAAGGGAGGCGTGAAGGCTACACCTTC
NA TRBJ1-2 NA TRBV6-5 CASRRDSGLTGYTF TGTGCCAGCAGGCGGGACTCCGGGCTTACTGGGTACACCTTC
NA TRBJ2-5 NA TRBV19 CASSSRRQETQYF TGTGCCAGTAGTAGCAGGAGACAAGAGACCCAGTACTTC
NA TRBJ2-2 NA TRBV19 CASSRRGIDTGELFF TGTGCCAGTAGTAGGAGGGGGATAGACACCGGGGAGCTGTTTTTT
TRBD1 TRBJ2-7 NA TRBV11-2 CASSSLDRGALQYF TGTGCCAGCAGCTCCCTAGACAGGGGGGCGCTTCAGTACTTC
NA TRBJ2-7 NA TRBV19 CASSIGTPYEQYF TGTGCCAGTAGTATCGGGACTCCCTACGAGCAGTACTTC
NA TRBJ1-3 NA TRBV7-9 CASSLDRPFGNTIYF TGTGCCAGCAGCTTAGATAGGCCTTTTGGAAACACCATATATTTT
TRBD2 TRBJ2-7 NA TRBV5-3 CARSRTSGAYEQYF TGTGCCAGAAGCCGGACTAGCGGGGCCTACGAGCAGTACTTC
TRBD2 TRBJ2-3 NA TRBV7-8 CASSPSPGLERGTQYF TGTGCCAGCAGCCCCTCCCCGGGACTAGAGAGGGGTACGCAGTATTTT
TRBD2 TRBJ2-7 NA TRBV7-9 CASSPREVSYPEYF TGTGCCAGCAGCCCCCGGGAGGTATCGTACCCAGAGTACTTC
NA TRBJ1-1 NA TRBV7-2 CASSLDRKNTEAFF TGTGCCAGCAGCTTGGACAGAAAGAACACTGAAGCTTTCTTT
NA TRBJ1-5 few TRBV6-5 CASSLQGQLNQPQHF TGTGCCAGCAGCCTACAGGGTCAGCTAAATCAGCCCCAGCATTTT
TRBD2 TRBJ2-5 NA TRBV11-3 CASSLGLAGGQETQYF TGTGCCAGCAGCTTAGGCCTAGCGGGGGGACAAGAGACCCAGTACTTC
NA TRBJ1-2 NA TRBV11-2 CASSLTNYGYTF TGTGCCAGCAGCTTGACTAACTATGGCTACACCTTC
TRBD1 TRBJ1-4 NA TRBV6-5 CASRETGIDEKLFF TGTGCCAGCCGAGAGACAGGGATTGATGAAAAACTGTTTTTT
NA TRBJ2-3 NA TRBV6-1 CASGTHSTDTQYF TGTGCCAGCGGGACTCACAGCACAGATACGCAGTATTTT
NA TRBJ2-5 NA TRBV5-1 CASSPQGGIRETQYF TGCGCCAGCAGCCCACAGGGGGGGATCCGGGAGACCCAGTACTTC
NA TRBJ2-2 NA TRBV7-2 CASSPLNQGTGELFF TGTGCCAGCAGCCCCTTGAACCAGGGGACCGGGGAGCTGTTTTTT
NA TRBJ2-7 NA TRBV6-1 CASKEGGQLEQYF TGTGCCAGCAAGGAGGGGGGCCAGTTGGAGCAGTACTTC
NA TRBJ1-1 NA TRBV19 CASSISGALNTEAFF TGTGCCAGTAGCATCAGTGGGGCCTTGAACACTGAAGCTTTCTTT
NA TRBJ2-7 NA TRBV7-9 CASSPSGGFFYEQYF TGTGCCAGCAGCCCTTCGGGGGGCTTTTTCTACGAGCAGTACTTC
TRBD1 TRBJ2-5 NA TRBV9 CASSAGTGGWETQYF TGTGCCAGCAGCGCCGGGACAGGGGGTTGGGAGACCCAGTACTTC
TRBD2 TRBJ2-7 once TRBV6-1 CASSLGLARLYEQYF TGTGCCAGCAGTCTGGGACTAGCGCGCCTCTACGAGCAGTACTTC
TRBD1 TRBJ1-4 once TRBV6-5 CASSGATRGEKLFF TGTGCCAGCTCCGGCGCGACCAGGGGGGAAAAACTGTTTTTT
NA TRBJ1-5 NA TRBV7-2 CASSLDLRQPQHF TGTGCCAGCAGCTTAGATCTAAGACAGCCCCAGCATTTT
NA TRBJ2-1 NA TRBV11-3 CASSLRQGGNEQFF TGTGCCAGCAGCTTACGACAGGGAGGGAATGAGCAGTTCTTC
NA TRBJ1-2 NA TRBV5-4 CASSWGGYGYTF TGTGCCAGCAGCTGGGGCGGGTATGGCTACACCTTC
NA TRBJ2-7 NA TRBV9 CASSPSGVWDYEQYF TGTGCCAGCAGCCCTTCGGGGGTTTGGGACTACGAGCAGTACTTC
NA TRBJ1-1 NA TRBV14 CASSQARGRGVEAFF TGTGCCAGCAGCCAAGCCCGGGGCAGAGGGGTTGAAGCTTTCTTT
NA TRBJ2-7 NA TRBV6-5 CASSYTTWALEQYF TGTGCCAGCAGTTACACGACATGGGCCCTCGAGCAGTACTTC
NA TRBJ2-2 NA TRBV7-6 CASSPQRGGTGELFF TGTGCCAGCAGCCCCCAGAGGGGAGGCACCGGGGAGCTGTTTTTT
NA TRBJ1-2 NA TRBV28 CASSSGLGYTF TGTGCCAGCAGCTCGGGGCTTGGCTACACCTTC
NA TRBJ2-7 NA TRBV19 CASSLGTGEQYF TGTGCCAGTAGTCTCGGGACTGGCGAGCAGTACTTC
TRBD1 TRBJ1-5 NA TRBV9 CASSGRTGDNQPQHF TGTGCCAGCAGCGGGCGAACAGGGGACAATCAGCCCCAGCATTTT
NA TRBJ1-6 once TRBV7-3 CASSPYGLNSPLHF TGTGCCAGCAGCCCATACGGGCTTAATTCACCCCTCCACTTT
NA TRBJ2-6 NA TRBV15 CATSRVTGTGANVLTF TGTGCCACCAGCAGAGTAACAGGGACTGGGGCCAACGTCCTGACTTTC
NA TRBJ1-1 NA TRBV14 CASSPLEGGTEAFF TGTGCCAGCAGCCCCCTGGAGGGGGGAACTGAAGCTTTCTTT
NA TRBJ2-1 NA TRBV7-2 CASSLRGANYNEQFF TGTGCCAGCAGCTTGAGGGGAGCTAACTACAATGAGCAGTTCTTC
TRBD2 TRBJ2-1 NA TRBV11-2 CASRPLAGTYNEQFF TGTGCCAGCAGGCCTCTAGCGGGGACTTACAATGAGCAGTTCTTC
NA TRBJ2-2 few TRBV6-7 CASSYSRWTGELFF TGTGCCAGCAGTTACTCGAGGTGGACCGGGGAGCTGTTTTTT
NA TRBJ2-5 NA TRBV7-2 CASSLSYQETQYF TGTGCCAGCAGCTTGAGTTACCAAGAGACCCAGTACTTC
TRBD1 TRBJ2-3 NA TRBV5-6 CASSLGQGRTSTDTQYF TGTGCCAGCAGCTTGGGACAGGGACGGACTAGCACAGATACGCAGTATTTT
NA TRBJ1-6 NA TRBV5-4 CASSPAHGNSPLHF TGTGCCAGCAGCCCCGCTCATGGAAATTCACCCCTCCACTTT
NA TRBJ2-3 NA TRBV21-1 CASSITPPGDTQYF TGTGCCAGCAGCATTACCCCACCGGGAGATACGCAGTATTTT
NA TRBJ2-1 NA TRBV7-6 CASSSGEGSLVGNHEQFF TGTGCCAGCAGCTCGGGAGAGGGTTCACTAGTAGGTAACCATGAGCAGTTCTTC
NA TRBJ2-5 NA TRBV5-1 CASSEPGRETQYF TGCGCCAGCAGCGAACCGGGGAGAGAGACCCAGTACTTC
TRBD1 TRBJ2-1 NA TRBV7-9 CASSQRQGQNNEQFF TGTGCCAGCAGCCAGCGACAGGGACAGAACAATGAGCAGTTCTTC
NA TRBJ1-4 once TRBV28 CASSFAGANEKLFF TGTGCCAGCAGTTTTGCAGGGGCGAATGAAAAACTGTTTTTT